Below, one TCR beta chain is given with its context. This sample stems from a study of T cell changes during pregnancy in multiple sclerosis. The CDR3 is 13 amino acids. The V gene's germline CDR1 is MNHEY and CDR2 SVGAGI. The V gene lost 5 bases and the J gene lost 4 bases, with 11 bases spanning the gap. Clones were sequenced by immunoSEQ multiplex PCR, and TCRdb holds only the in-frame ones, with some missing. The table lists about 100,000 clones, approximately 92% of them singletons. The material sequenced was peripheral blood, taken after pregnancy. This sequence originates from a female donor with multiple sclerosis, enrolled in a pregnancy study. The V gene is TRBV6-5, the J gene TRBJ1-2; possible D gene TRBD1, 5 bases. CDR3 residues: CASSPRAVYGYTF. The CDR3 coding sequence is TGTGCCAGCAGTCCCAGGGCCGTCTATGGCTACACCTTC.